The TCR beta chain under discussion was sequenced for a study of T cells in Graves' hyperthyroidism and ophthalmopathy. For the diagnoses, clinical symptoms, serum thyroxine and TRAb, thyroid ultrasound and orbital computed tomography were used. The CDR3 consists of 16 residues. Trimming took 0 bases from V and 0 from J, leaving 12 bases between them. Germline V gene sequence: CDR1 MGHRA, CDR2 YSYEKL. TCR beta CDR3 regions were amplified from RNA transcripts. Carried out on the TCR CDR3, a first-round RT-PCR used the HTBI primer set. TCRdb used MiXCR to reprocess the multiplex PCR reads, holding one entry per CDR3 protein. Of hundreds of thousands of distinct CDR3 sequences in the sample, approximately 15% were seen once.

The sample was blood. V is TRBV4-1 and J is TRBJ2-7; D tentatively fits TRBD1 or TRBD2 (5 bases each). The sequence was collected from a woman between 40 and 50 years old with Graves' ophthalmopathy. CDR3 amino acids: CASSQDQAGSSYEQYF. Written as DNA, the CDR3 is TGCGCCAGCAGCCAAGATCAAGCAGGGAGCTCCTACGAGCAGTACTTC.